A selection of T cell receptor beta chains follows, all from one sample in a study of beta chain features in type 1 diabetes. TCRdb keeps only in-frame clones here, not all; method: immunoSEQ multiplex PCR. This table holds around 300,000 clones, approximately 8% found once. Source material: central memory CD4+ T cells from blood. These receptor sequences come from a woman aged 18-29 years in good health. Each CDR3 is given with its conserved first and last residue.

cdr3_aa	v_call	j_call
CASSFGFGYTF	TRBV7-9	TRBJ1-2
CASTPLPQGLAGELFF	TRBV11-2	TRBJ2-2
CATSRDGGHYNEQFF	TRBV15	TRBJ2-1
CAWSSGVEQYF	TRBV30	TRBJ2-7
CASSFDSNNEQFF	TRBV7-2	TRBJ2-1
CASSLNAGTQPQHF	TRBV7-6	TRBJ1-5
CASSGTVKAFF	TRBV5-5	TRBJ1-1
CASSLTRDTQYF	TRBV28	TRBJ2-3
CASSFGKRGEKLFF	TRBV7-8	TRBJ1-4
CASSSLTGTVGYGYTF	TRBV27	TRBJ1-2
CASSMTGADTQYF	TRBV6-5	TRBJ2-3
CASSQQGMGGYTF	TRBV7-6	TRBJ1-2
CASWKGSTRFQPQHF	TRBV27	TRBJ1-5
CASSYPWGSGSYEQYF	TRBV6-6	TRBJ2-7
CASSAGNTVGETQYF	TRBV9	TRBJ2-5